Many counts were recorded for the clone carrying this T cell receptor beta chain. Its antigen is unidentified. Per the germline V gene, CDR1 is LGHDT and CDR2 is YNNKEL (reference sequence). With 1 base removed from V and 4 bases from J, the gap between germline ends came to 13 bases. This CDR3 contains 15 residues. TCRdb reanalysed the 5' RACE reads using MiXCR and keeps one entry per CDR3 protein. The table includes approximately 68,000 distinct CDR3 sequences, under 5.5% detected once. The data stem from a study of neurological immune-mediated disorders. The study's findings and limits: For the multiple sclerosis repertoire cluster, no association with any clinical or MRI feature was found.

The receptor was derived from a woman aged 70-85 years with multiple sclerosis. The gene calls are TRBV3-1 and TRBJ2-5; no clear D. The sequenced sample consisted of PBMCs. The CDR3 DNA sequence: TGTGCCAGCAGCCAAGTGGTCGTAGCTCCAGAGACCCAGTACTTC. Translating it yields CASSQVVVAPETQYF.